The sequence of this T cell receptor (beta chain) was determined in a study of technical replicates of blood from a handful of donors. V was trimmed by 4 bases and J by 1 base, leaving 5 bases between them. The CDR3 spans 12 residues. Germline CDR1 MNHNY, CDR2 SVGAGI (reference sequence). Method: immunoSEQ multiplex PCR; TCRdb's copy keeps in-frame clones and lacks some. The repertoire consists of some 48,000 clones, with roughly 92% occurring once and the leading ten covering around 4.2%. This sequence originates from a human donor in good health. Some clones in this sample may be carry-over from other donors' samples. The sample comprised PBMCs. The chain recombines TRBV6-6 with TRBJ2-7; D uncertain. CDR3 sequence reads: CASSSQSYEQYF. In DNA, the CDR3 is TGTGCCAGCAGTTCCCAGTCCTACGAGCAGTACTTC.